Each of the 10 T cell receptor beta chains below was sequenced from the same sample in a study of cytomegalovirus exposure and HLA in healthy donors. PCR was performed using 60 Vbeta and 13 Jbeta primers. Sequencing used immunoSEQ multiplex PCR; TCRdb keeps in-frame clones, though not all of them. The sample data list 95,000 to 110,000 clones. The sequenced sample was PBMCs. The receptors shown here come from a middle-aged man in good health and CMV-seronegative.

The gene calls are TRBV4-3 and TRBJ2-7, with 8 bases matching TRBD1. Trimming cost V 0 bases and J 3 bases; bases outside gene matches: 7. The CDR3 runs to 16 residues. The germline V gene encodes CDR1 LGHNA and CDR2 YSLEER. DNA for the CDR3: TGCGCCAGCAGCCAAGATACCGGGACAGGCCGCTACGAGCAGTACTTC. Protein sequence: CASSQDTGTGRYEQYF.

The chain couples TRBV30 to TRBJ2-3; D unclear. The CDR3 has 12 amino acids. Germline assignment: CDR1 GTSNPN and CDR2 SVGIG (reference sequence). V gave up 0 bases and J gave up 6 bases, with 7 bases separating them. DNA of the CDR3: TGTGCCTGGAGTGTACTGTCTGATACGCAGTATTTT. This codes for CAWSVLSDTQYF.

The J gene is TRBJ2-5, the V gene TRBV18; TRBD1 is a possible D gene (5 bases). Between the trimmed V and J ends, which lost 1 base and 4 bases, there was a span of 13 bases. Germline V CDR1 and CDR2: KGHSH, LQKENI. The CDR3 covers 15 residues. CDR3 sequence (DNA): TGTGCCAGCTCACCACTTTCAGGGAATAGAGAGACCCAGTACTTC. Protein product: CASSPLSGNRETQYF.

The J gene is TRBJ2-3, the V gene TRBV5-1; 8 bases align to TRBD1. Trimming at V came to 4 bases and at J to 4 bases, leaving 2 bases not matched to a gene. The CDR3 contains 13 residues. CDR1 SGHRS and CDR2 YFSETQ come from the germline V gene. The chain's CDR3 is CASSAQGADTQYF. CDR3 nucleotide sequence: TGCGCCAGCAGCGCACAGGGGGCAGATACGCAGTATTTT.

The chain couples TRBV5-1 to TRBJ1-1, with TRBD1 matching 7 bases. There are 14 residues in the CDR3. Germline loops: CDR1 SGHRS, CDR2 YFSETQ. With 4 bases clipped from V and 0 bases from J, the junction kept 3 bases outside the gene matches. This CDR3 reads CASSNDRVNTEAFF. In DNA form, the CDR3 reads TGCGCCAGCAGCAATGACAGGGTGAACACTGAAGCTTTCTTT.

This sequence joins TRBV7-2 and TRBJ1-1; 7 bases map to TRBD1. The junction had 4 bases not matched to a gene; V was cut back by 7 bases and J by 2 bases. CDR1 is SGHTA, CDR2 FQGNSA, per germline. The CDR3 sequence is 13 residues long. The CDR3 nucleotides read TGTGCCAGCACCAGACAGGGAAACACTGAAGCTTTCTTT. Translated: CASTRQGNTEAFF.

The chain combines TRBV7-2 with TRBJ2-1, with a tentative D call TRBD1 (6 bases). The CDR3 covers 12 residues. Trimming shortened V by 5 bases and J by 9 bases, and 11 bases separated the two germline ends. CDR1 and CDR2 from the germline V gene are SGHTA and FQGNSA. The CDR3 DNA sequence: TGTGCCAGCAGCAGGGACACTCCTGAGCAGTTCTTC. This codes for CASSRDTPEQFF. The variable domain in full, with the rest retrieved from reference TRBV7-2 and TRBJ2-1, is GAGVSQSPSNKVTEKGKDVELRCDPISGHTALYWYRQSLGQGLEFLIYFQGNSAPDKSGLPSDRFSAERTGGSVSTLTIQRTQQEDSAVYLCASSRDTPEQFFGPGTRLTVL.

The chain carries TRBV4-1 and TRBJ1-6; D not resolved. Germline CDR1 MGHRA, CDR2 YSYEKL. V dropped 0 bases and J dropped 14 bases, with 14 bases sitting between them. The CDR3 extends over 14 amino acids. CDR3: CASSQEAGGRALHF. CDR3 DNA sequence: TGCGCCAGCAGCCAAGAGGCGGGTGGAAGGGCCCTCCACTTT.

The chain is built from TRBV7-2 and TRBJ1-5; D unresolved. The V gene's germline CDR1 is SGHTA and CDR2 FQGNSA. This CDR3 comprises 12 residues. V lost 2 bases and J lost 6, with 5 bases in between. The chain's CDR3 is CASSLQFQPQHF. CDR3 in DNA: TGTGCCAGCAGCTTACAGTTTCAGCCCCAGCATTTT.

The chain uses TRBV27 and TRBJ2-3; 8 bases match TRBD1. This CDR3 has 15 amino acids. From germline, CDR1 is MNHEY and CDR2 SMNVEV (reference sequence). The V segment lost 2 bases and the J segment 4 bases; nucleotides outside the gene matches: 5. The CDR3 DNA is TGTGCCAGCAGTTTAGGACAGGGAGACGCAGATACGCAGTATTTT. This encodes CASSLGQGDADTQYF.